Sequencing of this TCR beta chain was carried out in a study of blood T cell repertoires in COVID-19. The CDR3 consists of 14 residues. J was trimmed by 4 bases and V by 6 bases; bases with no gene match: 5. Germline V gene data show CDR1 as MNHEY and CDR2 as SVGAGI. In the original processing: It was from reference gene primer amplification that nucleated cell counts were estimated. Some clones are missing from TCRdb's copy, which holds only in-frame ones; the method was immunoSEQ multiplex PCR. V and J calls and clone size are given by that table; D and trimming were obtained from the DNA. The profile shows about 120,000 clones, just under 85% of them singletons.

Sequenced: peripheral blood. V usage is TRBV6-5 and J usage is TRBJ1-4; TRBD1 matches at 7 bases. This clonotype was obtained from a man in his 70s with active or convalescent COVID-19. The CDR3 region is CASRNDRVNEKLFF. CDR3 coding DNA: TGTGCCAGCAGAAATGACAGGGTTAATGAAAAACTGTTTTTT.